This entry lists 21 T cell receptor beta chains sequenced from one sample in a study of cytomegalovirus exposure and HLA in healthy donors. Researchers ran the PCR with 60 Vbeta and 13 Jbeta primers. Only in-frame clones appear in the TCRdb table, and some are missing; sequencing was by immunoSEQ multiplex PCR. The sample lists 130,000 or so clones, roughly 74% seen once, with 6.6% in the top ten. The sequenced sample consisted of PBMCs. The receptors were gathered from a man aged 40-50 years in good health and CMV-seropositive.

The V call is TRBV10-3, the J call TRBJ2-7; TRBD2 aligns across 12 bases. Per the germline V gene, CDR1 is ENHRY and CDR2 is SYGVKD. V trimming: 10 bases; J trimming: 3 bases; junction bases outside the gene matches: 7. This CDR3 is 14 amino acids long. CDR3 coding DNA: TGTGCCACAGGACTAGCGGGGACTATCTACGAGCAGTACTTC. Protein product: CATGLAGTIYEQYF.

The rearrangement links TRBV10-2 to TRBJ1-5; 8 bases agree with TRBD1. CDR3 length: 14 amino acids. V lost 6 bases and J lost 6; bases outside the gene matches: 7. Germline V gives CDR1 WSHSY, CDR2 SAAADI. CDR3 region: CASRDGQGSQPQHF. For the CDR3, the DNA is TGCGCCAGCAGAGACGGACAGGGAAGTCAGCCCCAGCATTTT.

The chain joins TRBV5-1 to TRBJ2-7; TRBD2 matches 11 bases. V was pared by 5 bases and J by 1 base, with 5 bases of the junction left unmatched. The germline CDR1 and CDR2 sequences are SGHRS and YFSETQ. The CDR3 runs 15 residues. This CDR3 is CASREGTSGSYEQYF. CDR3 nucleotides: TGCGCCAGCAGGGAGGGGACTAGCGGATCCTACGAGCAGTACTTC.

The chain employs TRBV10-3 and TRBJ2-5; 7 bases align to TRBD1. The ends lost 4 bases at V and 4 bases at J; junction bases unmatched: 3. Germline V gene sequence: CDR1 ENHRY, CDR2 SYGVKD. The CDR3 has 13 amino acids. The CDR3 sequence: CAISAGTAETQYF. The CDR3, as DNA: TGTGCCATCAGTGCCGGGACAGCAGAGACCCAGTACTTC.

The chain carries TRBV18 and TRBJ2-5; no definite D call. Germline-derived CDR1 and CDR2 are KGHSH and LQKENI. The CDR3 spans 11 residues. V lost 3 bases, J lost 4 bases, and 3 bases lay in between. DNA for the CDR3: TGTGCCAGCTCACCCTTAGAGACCCAGTACTTC. Encoded protein: CASSPLETQYF. Complete variable domain (other parts from reference TRBV18 and TRBJ2-5): NAGVMQNPRHLVRRRGQEARLRCSPMKGHSHVYWYRQLPEEGLKFMVYLQKENIIDESGMPKERFSAEFPKEGPSILRIQQVVRGDSAAYFCASSPLETQYFGPGTRLLVL.

This clone turned up a few times. The genes are TRBV2 and TRBJ1-2; weak D call: TRBD1 (5 bases). There are 12 residues in the CDR3. Germline V gene data show CDR1 as SNHLY and CDR2 as FYNNEI. The V end was cut by 8 bases, the J end by 6 bases, with 13 bases between. The DNA of the CDR3 is TGTGCCAGCTTCACGGGGGTGGATGGCTACACCTTC. Its protein product is CASFTGVDGYTF.

The genes are TRBV28 and TRBJ2-7; 8 nucleotides line up with TRBD1. From germline, CDR1 is MDHEN and CDR2 SYDVKM. CDR3 length: 16 residues. V lost 4 bases to trimming and J lost 4 bases; unmatched junction nucleotides: 12. CDR3 DNA sequence: TGTGCCAGCAGTTCTCCCCGCAGGCAGGGGGCTTACGAGCAGTACTTC. Translated, it gives CASSSPRRQGAYEQYF.

As DNA, the CDR3 is TGCGCCAGCAGCACCGGGACAGGGACCACAGATACGCAGTATTTT. It translates to CASSTGTGTTDTQYF. V usage is TRBV5-1 and J usage is TRBJ2-3, with 9 bases matching TRBD1. This CDR3 spans 15 amino acids. V gave up 4 bases and J gave up 2 bases; unmatched junction bases: 5. Germline CDR1 SGHRS, CDR2 YFSETQ.

The chain uses TRBV5-1 and TRBJ2-5, with TRBD2 identical over 11 bases. The CDR3 covers 14 residues. Trimming took 7 bases from V and 5 from J; bases not matched to a gene: 7. Germline V gene sequence: CDR1 SGHRS, CDR2 YFSETQ. In DNA, the CDR3 is TGCGCCAGCGGCGTAGCGGGGGGGCGGGAGACCCAGTACTTC. Protein product: CASGVAGGRETQYF.

The V and J genes are TRBV7-6 and TRBJ2-2; TRBD2 is a possible D gene (6 bases). CDR3 length: 16 residues. V was shortened by 5 bases and J by 7 bases, with 20 bases between the two germline ends. The germline V gene has CDR1 SGHVS and CDR2 FNYEAQ. The CDR3, as DNA: TGTGCCAGCAGCCACACTAGTAGGGAGGTCATCGGGGAGCTGTTTTTT. Translated: CASSHTSREVIGELFF. Combining the CDR3 with reference TRBV7-6 and TRBJ2-2 gives the whole variable domain GAGVSQSPRYKVTKRGQDVALRCDPISGHVSLYWYRQALGQGPEFLTYFNYEAQQDKSGLPNDRFSAERPEGSISTLTIQRTEQRDSAMYRCASSHTSREVIGELFFGEGSRLTVL.

The chain is built from TRBV5-4 and TRBJ2-2, with TRBD1 matching over 7 bases. The germline CDR1 and CDR2 sequences are SGHNT and YYREEE (reference sequence). This CDR3 spans 15 amino acids. J was trimmed by 3 bases and V by 0 bases; bases with no gene match: 2. The CDR3 spells CASSLGGGYTGELFF. In DNA form, the CDR3 reads TGTGCCAGCAGCTTGGGAGGGGGCTACACCGGGGAGCTGTTTTTT.

CDR3 loop: CASSRVGLNYGYTF. The CDR3 nucleotides are TGCGCCAGCAGCCGCGTCGGTTTAAACTATGGCTACACCTTC. The chain has TRBV4-1 and TRBJ1-2; D gene unclear. Trimming left V 4 bases short and J 2 bases short, with 11 bases between. Germline assignment: CDR1 MGHRA and CDR2 YSYEKL. The CDR3 spans 14 residues.

With respect to this clone: At the DNA level, this CDR3 is encoded by other sequences in the same sample as well. This chain links TRBV18 with TRBJ2-7; 8 nucleotides match TRBD1. CDR3 size: 14 residues. With V trimmed by 3 bases and J by 2 bases, 3 bases remained unmatched. CDR1 and CDR2 from the germline V gene are KGHSH and LQKENI. The CDR3 DNA reads TGTGCCAGCTCACCCGGACAGGGTGCCTACGAGCAGTACTTC. This gives the protein CASSPGQGAYEQYF.

Points on this clone: At the DNA level, this CDR3 is encoded by other sequences in the same sample as well. CDR3 protein: CASSPKERPQHF. CDR3 bases: TGTGCCAGCAGTCCGAAGGAGAGGCCCCAGCATTTT. V gene TRBV2 combines with J gene TRBJ1-5; no clear D. Germline-derived CDR1 and CDR2 are SNHLY and FYNNEI. The CDR3 has 12 residues. Trimming took off 5 bases at V and 9 bases at J, with 11 bases between the two ends.

CDR3 residues: CASSIDLGNTEAFF. The CDR3 nucleotides are TGTGCCAGTAGTATAGATCTCGGGAACACTGAAGCTTTCTTT. The chain employs TRBV19 and TRBJ1-1, with D hard to call. The CDR3 length is 14 residues. V was trimmed by 0 bases and J by 1 base, leaving 6 bases between them. Germline V gene lookup returns CDR1 LNHDA and CDR2 SQIVND (reference sequence).

The J gene is TRBJ1-5, the V gene TRBV5-5; 10 positions agree with TRBD1. The junction had 9 bases not matched to a gene; V was cut back by 4 bases and J by 5 bases. Per germline, CDR1 SGHKS and CDR2 YYEKEE (reference sequence). The CDR3 is 16 residues long. The CDR3, as DNA: TGTGCCAGCAGCGATTCCCGGGACAGGGGTTATCAGCCCCAGCATTTT. Encoded protein: CASSDSRDRGYQPQHF.

The chain is built from TRBV18 and TRBJ1-5; a weak D match, TRBD1 (5 bases). The CDR3 extends over 14 amino acids. In germline, CDR1 is KGHSH, CDR2 LQKENI. Trimming stripped 2 bases from V and 7 bases from J, with 12 bases between. CDR3 nucleotides: TGTGCCAGCTCACCAACGGGGGACCGACAGCCCCAGCATTTT. This codes for CASSPTGDRQPQHF.

The J gene is TRBJ1-2, the V gene TRBV5-1; TRBD1 agrees at 8 bases. Per germline, CDR1 SGHRS and CDR2 YFSETQ. The CDR3 length is 14 residues. Germline trimming cut 0 bases from V and 7 bases from J; bases unmatched to any gene: 5. CDR3 residues: CASSLAQGAGGYTF. The CDR3 bases are TGCGCCAGCAGCTTGGCCCAGGGGGCAGGTGGCTACACCTTC.

The chain joins TRBV19 to TRBJ2-3, with TRBD2 matching over 11 bases. From germline, CDR1 is LNHDA and CDR2 SQIVND (reference sequence). CDR3 length: 14 residues. The ends lost 4 bases at V and 4 bases at J; junction bases unmatched: 1. The CDR3 DNA follows: TGTGCCAGTAGTAAGGGACTAGCGGCAGATACGCAGTATTTT. This gives the protein CASSKGLAADTQYF. The full variable domain, completed using reference TRBV19 and TRBJ2-3, is DGGITQSPKYLFRKEGQNVTLSCEQNLNHDAMYWYRQDPGQGLRLIYYSQIVNDFQKGDIAEGYSVSREKKESFPLTVTSAQKNPTAFYLCASSKGLAADTQYFGPGTRLTVL.

This rearrangement joins TRBV15 to TRBJ2-3; 8 nucleotides agree with TRBD1. With V trimmed by 1 base and J by 0 bases, 0 bases remained unmatched. This CDR3 has 15 residues. Looked up from germline, CDR1 is LNHNV and CDR2 is YYDKDF (reference sequence). CDR3 residues: CATSRGTGSTDTQYF. Written as DNA, the CDR3 is TGTGCCACCAGCAGAGGGACAGGGAGCACAGATACGCAGTATTTT.

The CDR3 DNA follows: TGCGCCAGCAGCTTACCTCCGGGACTAGTTAGGGTCGGGGAGCTGTTTTTT. Amino acids: CASSLPPGLVRVGELFF. The chain joins TRBV5-1 to TRBJ2-2; 8 positions agree with TRBD2. Germline V gene sequence: CDR1 SGHRS, CDR2 YFSETQ. The V gene end was trimmed by 2 bases and the J gene end by 7 bases; junction bases not matched to a gene: 13. The CDR3 totals 17 residues.